The 2 T cell receptor beta chains listed next were all sequenced from one sample in a study of cytomegalovirus exposure and HLA in healthy donors. The PCR had 60 Vbeta and 13 Jbeta primers. Sequencing used immunoSEQ multiplex PCR; TCRdb keeps in-frame clones, though not all of them. The sample consists of approximately 73,000 clones, about two thirds of them appearing once. Sequencing was done on a sample of PBMCs. The receptor set was obtained from a man aged 25-40 years in good health and CMV-seropositive.

The rearrangement uses TRBV18 and TRBJ1-1; 8 nucleotides align to TRBD1. This CDR3 contains 16 residues. Trimming cost V 3 bases and J 0 bases; bases outside gene matches: 6. Per the germline V gene, CDR1 is KGHSH and CDR2 is LQKENI. CDR3 bases: TGTGCCAGCTCACCTGGACAGGGCTCAATGAACACTGAAGCTTTCTTT. It codes for CASSPGQGSMNTEAFF. The whole variable domain, remainder taken from reference TRBV18 and TRBJ1-1, is NAGVMQNPRHLVRRRGQEARLRCSPMKGHSHVYWYRQLPEEGLKFMVYLQKENIIDESGMPKERFSAEFPKEGPSILRIQQVVRGDSAAYFCASSPGQGSMNTEAFFGQGTRLTVV.

The rearrangement uses TRBV28 and TRBJ2-7, with a tentative D call TRBD1 (5 bases). The V end lost 3 bases, the J end lost 3 bases, and 9 bases lay between the germline ends. CDR3 length equals 13 residues. Germline V gene lookup returns CDR1 MDHEN and CDR2 SYDVKM. CDR3 amino acids: CASSLRQGYEQYF. In nucleotides, the CDR3 is TGTGCCAGCAGTTTGCGTCAGGGCTACGAGCAGTACTTC.